The rows below give T cell receptor beta chains drawn from one sample of a study of OX40 agonist ivuxolimab in advanced cancers. This table comes from immunoSEQ multiplex PCR, and its TCRdb copy is limited to in-frame clones, with some not included. The sample lists tens of thousands of clones; roughly 92% were seen once. Sequencing used CD4+ or CD8+ T cells sorted from blood, obtained in a trial of the OX40 agonist ivuxolimab. The receptors were gathered from an adult with an advanced solid tumor such as melanoma, head and neck, liver or kidney cancer. Both conserved end residues are part of each CDR3. A D gene is named only where the DNA matches it firmly. Size tells how often a clone was seen (once, few, many) or the class of an expanded clone, and some rows leave it out.

V: TRBV18; D: TRBD1; size: -; J: TRBJ2-7; DNA: TGTGCCAGCTCACCACTCTCAGGACAGGGTGCCGAGCAGTACTTC; CDR3: CASSPLSGQGAEQYF
V: TRBV2; D: -; size: -; J: TRBJ2-7; DNA: TGTGCCAGCACCCTAGGGTCAGGGGTCGGCTACGAGCAGTACTTC; CDR3: CASTLGSGVGYEQYF
V: TRBV13; D: -; size: -; J: TRBJ2-7; DNA: TGTGCCAGCAGCTTAGGTCAAGCAAGCTCCTACGAGCAGTACTTC; CDR3: CASSLGQASSYEQYF
V: TRBV29-1; D: -; size: -; J: TRBJ1-1; DNA: TGCAGCGTTGCGATAGGGACAACAAACACTGAAGCTTTCTTT; CDR3: CSVAIGTTNTEAFF
V: TRBV5-1; D: -; size: few; J: TRBJ2-5; DNA: TGCGCCAGCAGCTTGGAACAGGGATGGGAGACCCAGTACTTC; CDR3: CASSLEQGWETQYF
V: TRBV6-5; D: -; size: -; J: TRBJ1-1; DNA: TGTGCCAGCAGTTATGGGGGCGCGGGCACTGAAGCTTTCTTT; CDR3: CASSYGGAGTEAFF
V: TRBV28; D: -; size: -; J: TRBJ1-1; DNA: TGTGCCAGCAGTTTGGGCAGGAGGACTGAAGCTTTCTTT; CDR3: CASSLGRRTEAFF
V: TRBV5-8; D: -; size: -; J: TRBJ1-1; DNA: TGTGCCAGCAGCTTGGGTGGCAGCAGGGCTTTCTTT; CDR3: CASSLGGSRAFF
V: TRBV9; D: -; size: -; J: TRBJ2-6; DNA: TGTGCCAGCAGCGATGGGAACTCTGGGGCCAACGTCCTGACTTTC; CDR3: CASSDGNSGANVLTF
V: TRBV7-3; D: TRBD1; size: -; J: TRBJ2-1; DNA: TGTGCCAGCAGCTACCAACAGGGGTCGTACAATGAGCAGTTCTTC; CDR3: CASSYQQGSYNEQFF
V: TRBV5-8; D: -; size: -; J: TRBJ1-2; DNA: TGTGCCAGCAGCTTGTCCGACTATTATGGCTACACCTTC; CDR3: CASSLSDYYGYTF
V: TRBV7-9; D: -; size: -; J: TRBJ2-3; DNA: TGTGCCAGCAGCTTAACTCCAGGACGGCCAGATACGCAGTATTTT; CDR3: CASSLTPGRPDTQYF
V: TRBV28; D: -; size: -; J: TRBJ1-6; DNA: TGTGCCAGCAGTTTATTACAGAGTTTCTATAATTCACCCCTCCACTTT; CDR3: CASSLLQSFYNSPLHF
V: TRBV6-1; D: TRBD1; size: -; J: TRBJ2-2; DNA: TGTGCCAGCAGCAGGACAGGGGACACCGGGGAGCTGTTTTTT; CDR3: CASSRTGDTGELFF